The rows below give T cell receptor beta chains drawn from one sample of a study of T cell responses to AZD1222 COVID-19 vaccine. Here immunoSEQ multiplex PCR was the method, and the copy in TCRdb shows in-frame clones only, minus some. The sample records around 84,000 clones, around 89% being singletons. Specimen: peripheral blood, collected on day 0 of AZD1222 vaccination. The receptors were gathered from an adult in good health. Both conserved end residues are part of each CDR3. The order of the fields is CDR3 protein, CDR3 DNA, D gene, V gene, clone size, J gene. D genes are given only for firm matches. Some rows mark clone size as missing; the rest say once, few, many or name a class of expanded clone.

cdr3_aa: CASSLTKRPLSVIGQFF
cdr3_nt: TGTGCCAGCAGCTTAACGAAGCGGCCCCTGTCCGTCATAGGGCAGTTCTTC
d_call: .
v_call: TRBV7-3
clone_size: .
j_call: TRBJ2-1

cdr3_aa: CASRLAGGTNEKLFF
cdr3_nt: TGTGCCAGCAGACTCGCCGGGGGAACTAATGAAAAACTGTTTTTT
d_call: .
v_call: TRBV7-9
clone_size: .
j_call: TRBJ1-4

cdr3_aa: CASSVGGDTEAFF
cdr3_nt: TGTGCCAGCAGCGTCGGAGGTGACACTGAAGCTTTCTTT
d_call: .
v_call: TRBV9
clone_size: .
j_call: TRBJ1-1

cdr3_aa: CASNRAHTGHEQFF
cdr3_nt: TGTGCCAGCAACCGGGCCCATACGGGCCATGAGCAGTTCTTC
d_call: .
v_call: TRBV28
clone_size: .
j_call: TRBJ2-1

cdr3_aa: CASSLPAGSSYNEQFF
cdr3_nt: TGTGCCAGCAGCTTGCCAGCGGGGAGCTCCTACAATGAGCAGTTCTTC
d_call: .
v_call: TRBV12-1
clone_size: .
j_call: TRBJ2-1

cdr3_aa: CASSDPTGFNTEAFF
cdr3_nt: TGTGCCAGCAGTGACCCAACAGGGTTTAACACTGAAGCTTTCTTT
d_call: .
v_call: TRBV6-1
clone_size: .
j_call: TRBJ1-1

cdr3_aa: CASSPQSGGLAGTGELFF
cdr3_nt: TGTGCCAGCAGCCCCCAGAGTGGGGGACTAGCGGGGACCGGGGAGCTGTTTTTT
d_call: TRBD2
v_call: TRBV9
clone_size: .
j_call: TRBJ2-2

cdr3_aa: CASSLEGTGGFIGKGNTEAFF
cdr3_nt: TGTGCCAGCAGCTTAGAGGGGACAGGGGGCTTTATCGGTAAAGGGAACACTGAAGCTTTCTTT
d_call: TRBD1
v_call: TRBV7-8
clone_size: .
j_call: TRBJ1-1

cdr3_aa: CASSFLGGLNTEAFF
cdr3_nt: TGTGCCAGCAGCTTTTTGGGCGGGCTGAACACTGAAGCTTTCTTT
d_call: .
v_call: TRBV7-9
clone_size: few
j_call: TRBJ1-1

cdr3_aa: CASSLGRAGEQFF
cdr3_nt: TGCGCCAGCAGTCTGGGTCGGGCCGGTGAGCAGTTCTTC
d_call: .
v_call: TRBV10-1
clone_size: .
j_call: TRBJ2-1

cdr3_aa: CASSLLSGSSGELFF
cdr3_nt: TGTGCCAGCAGCCTGCTTAGCGGGAGTAGCGGGGAGCTGTTTTTT
d_call: TRBD2
v_call: TRBV14
clone_size: .
j_call: TRBJ2-2

cdr3_aa: CASSLVPRVNTEAFF
cdr3_nt: TGTGCCAGCAGCCTGGTTCCCAGGGTGAACACTGAAGCTTTCTTT
d_call: .
v_call: TRBV5-8
clone_size: .
j_call: TRBJ1-1

cdr3_aa: CASSLNQDDEQFF
cdr3_nt: TGCGCCAGCAGCTTGAACCAGGATGATGAGCAGTTCTTC
d_call: .
v_call: TRBV5-1
clone_size: few
j_call: TRBJ2-1

cdr3_aa: CASSPQGFNYGYTF
cdr3_nt: TGCGCCAGCAGCCCACAGGGTTTTAACTATGGCTACACCTTC
d_call: .
v_call: TRBV4-1
clone_size: .
j_call: TRBJ1-2

cdr3_aa: CASSIRTSGLYEQYF
cdr3_nt: TGTGCCAGCAGCATCAGGACTAGCGGACTTTACGAGCAGTACTTC
d_call: TRBD2
v_call: TRBV7-9
clone_size: .
j_call: TRBJ2-7

cdr3_aa: CASSLVVRRQETQYF
cdr3_nt: TGTGCCAGCAGCTTGGTGGTCCGGAGACAAGAGACCCAGTACTTC
d_call: .
v_call: TRBV5-6
clone_size: once
j_call: TRBJ2-5

cdr3_aa: CASSGGLQETQYF
cdr3_nt: TGTGCCAGCAGTGGGGGACTTCAAGAGACCCAGTACTTC
d_call: .
v_call: TRBV12-3/TRBV12-4
clone_size: once
j_call: TRBJ2-5

cdr3_aa: CASSPLGRQGSTDTQYF
cdr3_nt: TGCGCCAGCTCCCCCTTAGGTCGTCAGGGTAGCACAGATACGCAGTATTTT
d_call: .
v_call: TRBV5-1
clone_size: .
j_call: TRBJ2-3

cdr3_aa: CASSLGQQANYGYTF
cdr3_nt: TGTGCCAGCAGCTTGGGTCAGCAAGCTAACTATGGCTACACCTTC
d_call: .
v_call: TRBV5-4
clone_size: .
j_call: TRBJ1-2

cdr3_aa: CASSPLLGRRQNNEQFF
cdr3_nt: TGTGCCAGCAGTCCTTTACTTGGCCGACGACAAAACAATGAGCAGTTCTTC
d_call: .
v_call: TRBV6-6
clone_size: .
j_call: TRBJ2-1

cdr3_aa: CASTLGAQQPQHF
cdr3_nt: TGTGCCAGCACCTTAGGGGCACAACAGCCCCAGCATTTT
d_call: .
v_call: TRBV6-6
clone_size: .
j_call: TRBJ1-5

cdr3_aa: CASSLVGGGGGVRDTQYF
cdr3_nt: TGTGCCAGCAGCCTAGTCGGAGGGGGAGGCGGGGTTAGAGATACGCAGTATTTT
d_call: .
v_call: TRBV3-1/TRBV3-2
clone_size: .
j_call: TRBJ2-3

cdr3_aa: CASSRGTGKYEQYF
cdr3_nt: TGCGCCAGCAGCAGGGGGACAGGGAAGTACGAGCAGTACTTC
d_call: TRBD1
v_call: TRBV5-1
clone_size: .
j_call: TRBJ2-7

cdr3_aa: CASSLGHGVFSNEQFF
cdr3_nt: TGTGCCAGCAGCTTAGGGCACGGCGTCTTCAGCAATGAGCAGTTCTTC
d_call: .
v_call: TRBV7-9
clone_size: few
j_call: TRBJ2-1

cdr3_aa: CASTPDRGNQPQHF
cdr3_nt: TGTGCCAGTACCCCTGACAGGGGAAATCAGCCCCAGCATTTT
d_call: TRBD1
v_call: TRBV19
clone_size: .
j_call: TRBJ1-5

cdr3_aa: CASSLAGARNIQYF
cdr3_nt: TGTGCCAGCAGCTTAGCGGGAGCTCGAAACATTCAGTACTTC
d_call: .
v_call: TRBV11-2
clone_size: few
j_call: TRBJ2-4

cdr3_aa: CASRNRGGTTNEKLFF
cdr3_nt: TGTGCCAGTAGAAACAGGGGAGGAACAACTAATGAAAAACTGTTTTTT
d_call: TRBD1
v_call: TRBV19
clone_size: .
j_call: TRBJ1-4

cdr3_aa: CATSDPPVRIRAVHPYEQYF
cdr3_nt: TGTGCCACCAGTGACCCCCCTGTTCGGATACGAGCAGTCCATCCCTACGAGCAGTACTTC
d_call: .
v_call: TRBV24-1
clone_size: .
j_call: TRBJ2-7

cdr3_aa: CASSSQTSRTDTQYF
cdr3_nt: TGTGCCAGCAGCAGTCAGACTAGCCGCACAGATACGCAGTATTTT
d_call: TRBD2
v_call: TRBV9
clone_size: .
j_call: TRBJ2-3

cdr3_aa: CASSLAGGGTQYF
cdr3_nt: TGTGCCAGCAGCTTAGCGGGAGGCGGTACGCAGTATTTT
d_call: TRBD2
v_call: TRBV11-3
clone_size: .
j_call: TRBJ2-3

cdr3_aa: CSVEVMYRGIGIETQYF
cdr3_nt: TGCAGCGTTGAAGTTATGTACAGGGGAATCGGGATAGAGACCCAGTACTTC
d_call: TRBD1
v_call: TRBV29-1
clone_size: once
j_call: TRBJ2-5

cdr3_aa: CASKSGRVTDTQYF
cdr3_nt: TGTGCCAGCAAAAGCGGGAGAGTCACAGATACGCAGTATTTT
d_call: TRBD2
v_call: TRBV2
clone_size: .
j_call: TRBJ2-3

cdr3_aa: CASSALAGNAETQYF
cdr3_nt: TGCGCCAGCAGCGCGCTAGCGGGAAACGCAGAGACCCAGTACTTC
d_call: TRBD2
v_call: TRBV5-1
clone_size: .
j_call: TRBJ2-5

cdr3_aa: CASSSGTSYEKLFF
cdr3_nt: TGTGCCAGCAGTTCCGGGACTTCGTATGAAAAACTGTTTTTT
d_call: .
v_call: TRBV27
clone_size: .
j_call: TRBJ1-4

cdr3_aa: CASSYSRTNEKLFF
cdr3_nt: TGTGCCAGCAGTTACTCGAGAACTAATGAAAAACTGTTTTTT
d_call: .
v_call: TRBV6-5
clone_size: .
j_call: TRBJ1-4

cdr3_aa: CAISDSRAGASSGELFF
cdr3_nt: TGTGCCATCAGTGATAGTCGGGCGGGAGCGTCGAGCGGGGAGCTGTTTTTT
d_call: TRBD2
v_call: TRBV10-3
clone_size: .
j_call: TRBJ2-2

cdr3_aa: CASSWPVGTDNYGYTF
cdr3_nt: TGTGCCAGCAGCTGGCCCGTCGGGACAGATAACTATGGCTACACCTTC
d_call: TRBD1
v_call: TRBV5-6
clone_size: once
j_call: TRBJ1-2

cdr3_aa: CASSPPYMWGRTGNAIYF
cdr3_nt: TGTGCCAGCAGTCCCCCTTATATGTGGGGCCGGACTGGAAACGCCATATATTTT
d_call: .
v_call: TRBV25-1
clone_size: .
j_call: TRBJ1-3

cdr3_aa: CASSLASGQGEKQYF
cdr3_nt: TGTGCCAGCAGCTTAGCGTCGGGACAGGGGGAAAAGCAGTACTTC
d_call: TRBD1
v_call: TRBV7-2
clone_size: .
j_call: TRBJ2-7

cdr3_aa: CSVEVFETQYF
cdr3_nt: TGCAGCGTTGAAGTGTTTGAGACCCAGTACTTC
d_call: .
v_call: TRBV29-1
clone_size: .
j_call: TRBJ2-5

cdr3_aa: CASSPPLADYGYTF
cdr3_nt: TGTGCCAGCTCACCCCCTCTCGCCGACTATGGCTACACCTTC
d_call: .
v_call: TRBV18
clone_size: .
j_call: TRBJ1-2

cdr3_aa: CASSMGEWEMRYGYTF
cdr3_nt: TGTGCCAGCAGCATGGGGGAATGGGAGATGAGATATGGCTACACCTTC
d_call: .
v_call: TRBV7-9
clone_size: .
j_call: TRBJ1-2

cdr3_aa: CASAKMGLADYEQYF
cdr3_nt: TGTGCTAGTGCCAAAATGGGACTAGCGGACTACGAGCAGTACTTC
d_call: TRBD2
v_call: TRBV12-5
clone_size: .
j_call: TRBJ2-7

cdr3_aa: CASSPGLADSYNEQFF
cdr3_nt: TGTGCCAGCAGTCCGGGACTAGCGGACTCCTACAATGAGCAGTTCTTC
d_call: TRBD2
v_call: TRBV28
clone_size: .
j_call: TRBJ2-1

cdr3_aa: CASSLGVYNEQFF
cdr3_nt: TGTGCCAGCAGTTTGGGGGTCTACAATGAGCAGTTCTTC
d_call: .
v_call: TRBV28
clone_size: .
j_call: TRBJ2-1

cdr3_aa: CASSLQRTGEKLFF
cdr3_nt: TGTGCCAGCAGCCTGCAGCGAACCGGGGAAAAACTGTTTTTT
d_call: .
v_call: TRBV7-2
clone_size: .
j_call: TRBJ1-4

cdr3_aa: CASSPELHSNYGYTF
cdr3_nt: TGCGCCAGCAGCCCCGAGTTGCATTCTAACTATGGCTACACCTTC
d_call: .
v_call: TRBV5-1
clone_size: .
j_call: TRBJ1-2

cdr3_aa: CASGGARAGRQETQYF
cdr3_nt: TGTGCTAGTGGTGGGGCCAGAGCAGGGAGACAAGAGACCCAGTACTTC
d_call: .
v_call: TRBV12-5
clone_size: .
j_call: TRBJ2-5

cdr3_aa: CASSLAEVRQPQHF
cdr3_nt: TGTGCCAGCAGCTTAGCGGAGGTACGCCAGCCCCAGCATTTT
d_call: .
v_call: TRBV7-8
clone_size: .
j_call: TRBJ1-5

cdr3_aa: CASSFLWRPDDNEQFF
cdr3_nt: TGTGCCAGCAGCTTTTTATGGAGACCGGACGACAATGAGCAGTTCTTC
d_call: .
v_call: TRBV7-7
clone_size: .
j_call: TRBJ2-1

cdr3_aa: CASSLDSADYRYEQYF
cdr3_nt: TGTGCCAGCAGCTTAGATTCGGCAGACTACCGCTACGAGCAGTACTTC
d_call: .
v_call: TRBV11-2
clone_size: .
j_call: TRBJ2-7

cdr3_aa: CASRAFNYGYTF
cdr3_nt: TGTGCCAGCAGGGCTTTTAACTATGGCTACACCTTC
d_call: .
v_call: TRBV28
clone_size: .
j_call: TRBJ1-2

cdr3_aa: CASSEGQGRNSPLHF
cdr3_nt: TGCGCCAGCAGCGAAGGACAGGGTAGAAATTCACCCCTCCACTTT
d_call: TRBD1
v_call: TRBV5-1
clone_size: .
j_call: TRBJ1-6

cdr3_aa: CASSPGGNQPQHF
cdr3_nt: TGTGCCAGCAGTCCAGGTGGCAATCAGCCCCAGCATTTT
d_call: .
v_call: TRBV27
clone_size: .
j_call: TRBJ1-5